This T cell receptor (beta chain) derives from a study of T-cell memory formation after mild COVID-19. MiXCR, applied by TCRdb to the 5' RACE reads, yields one record per CDR3 protein. The sample has hundreds of thousands of distinct CDR3 sequences, less than 25% seen once; the top ten hold over 10%. Germline V CDR1 and CDR2: SGHNT, YYREEE (reference sequence). Trimming shortened V by 6 bases and J by 8 bases, and 17 bases separated the two germline ends. This CDR3 has 13 amino acids. The TCR was taken from an adult woman who had mild COVID-19 (a few samples of this study predate the infection). Cell type and time point are not known. The rearrangement joins TRBV5-4 to TRBJ1-2; the D gene is possibly TRBD1 (6 bases). The sequencing input was PBMCs or a T cell subset sorted from them (not recorded which). The CDR3 is CASNLRGRYGYTF. CDR3 DNA: TGTGCCAGCAATTTGCGGGGGCGATACGGCTACACCTTC.